What follows are 30 T cell receptor beta chains derived from one specimen sequenced in a study of shared clonotypes between healthy human individuals. The protocol was immunoSEQ multiplex PCR, while the TCRdb copy is restricted to in-frame clones and leaves out a portion. The data show a few million clones, around nine tenths seen once. Sequencing was performed on naive CD4+ T cells sorted from blood. As for subset: CD45RA+ positively selected. These receptors originate from a man younger than 30 in good health.

The J gene is TRBJ1-4, the V gene TRBV27; unclear D gene. Between the trimmed V and J ends, which lost 0 bases and 8 bases, there was a span of 10 bases. CDR1 and CDR2 from the germline V gene are MNHEY and SMNVEV (reference sequence). The CDR3 runs 14 residues. The CDR3 coding sequence is TGTGCCAGCAGTTTATCGACTGGAGTAGAAAAACTGTTTTTT. Amino acids: CASSLSTGVEKLFF. Variable domain in full (rest from reference TRBV27 and TRBJ1-4): EAQVTQNPRYLITVTGKKLTVTCSQNMNHEYMSWYRQDPGLGLRQIYYSMNVEVTDKGDVPEGYKVSRKEKRNFPLILESPSPNQTSLYFCASSLSTGVEKLFFGSGTQLSVL.

V gene TRBV2 combines with J gene TRBJ1-6, with D unclear. Germline V gives CDR1 SNHLY, CDR2 FYNNEI. The CDR3 loop spans 13 amino acids. Trimming took 3 bases from V and 8 from J, leaving 8 bases between them. CDR3 sequence reads: CASSEQSDSPLHF. The CDR3 DNA reads as TGTGCCAGCAGTGAGCAGAGCGATTCACCCCTCCACTTT.

V usage is TRBV27 and J usage is TRBJ1-2; perhaps TRBD1 as D (6 bases). V was pared by 5 bases and J by 0 bases, with 13 bases between. Germline CDR1 MNHEY, CDR2 SMNVEV (reference sequence). The CDR3 covers 15 residues. The DNA of the CDR3 is TGTGCCAGCAGTCCCCGACAGGAAGCTAACTATGGCTACACCTTC. It is translated as CASSPRQEANYGYTF.

The chain uses TRBV5-4 and TRBJ2-3, with 7 bases matching TRBD1. Germline V lookup: CDR1 SGHNT, CDR2 YYREEE (reference sequence). The CDR3 loop spans 13 amino acids. Losses at the gene ends were 3 bases for V and 6 bases for J; bases not matched to a gene: 4. Here the CDR3 reads CASSSTGLDTQYF. DNA for the CDR3: TGTGCCAGCAGCTCGACAGGGTTGGATACGCAGTATTTT.

The rearrangement links TRBV19 to TRBJ2-7; TRBD1 might be the D (6 bases). Germline assignment: CDR1 LNHDA and CDR2 SQIVND (reference sequence). The germline V and J ends were trimmed by 5 bases and 2 bases, with 13 bases remaining between them. This CDR3 is 14 amino acids long. CDR3 amino acids: CASSARDTAYEQYF. For the CDR3, the DNA is TGTGCCAGTAGTGCTCGGGACACCGCCTACGAGCAGTACTTC.

The chain joins TRBV21-1 to TRBJ2-3; whether TRBD1, the table's D call, matches the DNA was not checked. TRBV21-1 is a pseudogene locus. The CDR3 runs to 15 residues. CDR3 protein: CASSKVQGSDDTQYF. CDR3 DNA: TGTGCCAGCAGCAAAGTACAGGGATCTGATGATACGCAGTATTTT.

The rearrangement links TRBV30 to TRBJ1-1; TRBD1 might be the D (5 bases). The V end lost 4 bases, the J end lost 4 bases, and 13 bases lay between the germline ends. Germline CDR1 GTSNPN, CDR2 SVGIG (reference sequence). The CDR3 extends over 13 amino acids. Here the CDR3 DNA reads TGTGCCTGGAAGTCGGGGGGGATCACTGAAGCTTTCTTT. This encodes CAWKSGGITEAFF.

This chain links TRBV15 with TRBJ2-7; no reliable D call. Trimming removed 7 bases at V and 5 bases at J, with 21 bases between. This CDR3 has 15 amino acids. Germline V gives CDR1 LNHNV, CDR2 YYDKDF (reference sequence). The CDR3, as DNA: TGTGCCACCAAGAGGCACGGCCAATCGACCGACGAGCAGTACTTC. It codes for CATKRHGQSTDEQYF.

The J gene is TRBJ1-4, the V gene TRBV5-1; weak D call: TRBD1 (5 bases). The V gene's germline CDR1 is SGHRS and CDR2 YFSETQ. The CDR3 consists of 16 residues. The germline V and J ends were trimmed by 0 bases and 7 bases, with 16 bases remaining between them. The DNA for the CDR3 is TGCGCCAGCAGCTTGGCCCCCCAAGGGGCGAGTGAAAAACTGTTTTTT. It yields the protein CASSLAPQGASEKLFF.

The chain couples TRBV6-1 to TRBJ1-2, with TRBD1 matching over 8 bases. V was pared by 4 bases and J by 3 bases, with 7 bases of the junction left unmatched. The germline V gene encodes CDR1 MNHNS and CDR2 SASEGT. The CDR3 is 15 residues long. CDR3 loop: CASSATGGIYYGYTF. The DNA of the CDR3 is TGTGCCAGCAGTGCAACAGGGGGAATTTACTATGGCTACACCTTC.

This rearrangement joins TRBV4-1 to TRBJ1-2; 8 bases agree with TRBD1. CDR1 is MGHRA, CDR2 YSYEKL, per germline. The CDR3 is 16 residues long. The ends lost 3 bases at V and 0 bases at J; junction bases unmatched: 6. The CDR3 region has the DNA TGCGCCAGCAGCCACCGAGACAGGGGCCCTAACTATGGCTACACCTTC. Amino acids: CASSHRDRGPNYGYTF.

The chain joins TRBV25-1 to TRBJ2-2; 9 bases align to TRBD2. Germline CDR1 and CDR2: MGHDK and SYGVNS. The CDR3 has 17 amino acids. Losses at the gene ends were 1 base for V and 4 bases for J; bases not matched to a gene: 7. The CDR3 bases are TGTGCCAGCAGTGAATTTGCGGGGGGGACGCGCACCGGGGAGCTGTTTTTT. Protein product: CASSEFAGGTRTGELFF.

This chain uses TRBV4-3 with TRBJ1-2; D not resolved. Looked up from germline, CDR1 is LGHNA and CDR2 is YSLEER. The CDR3 extends over 17 amino acids. Trimming took off 5 bases at V and 4 bases at J, with 23 bases between the two ends. The CDR3 is CASSATAAAATVYGYTF. The DNA for the CDR3 is TGCGCCAGCAGCGCAACTGCTGCGGCAGCTACTGTCTATGGCTACACCTTC.

V is TRBV18 and J is TRBJ1-5; possible D gene TRBD1, 5 bases. The CDR3 length is 14 residues. CDR1 is KGHSH and CDR2 is LQKENI in the germline V gene. V was pared by 3 bases and J by 7 bases, with 13 bases between. In DNA, the CDR3 is TGTGCCAGCTCACCTGAACGGGGCAGGCAGCCCCAGCATTTT. Amino acid sequence: CASSPERGRQPQHF.

This clone was seen a single time. The chain's CDR3 is CAISERGTKIFTDTQYF. The CDR3 coding sequence is TGTGCCATCAGTGAAAGGGGAACTAAGATTTTCACAGATACGCAGTATTTT. The chain combines TRBV10-3 with TRBJ2-3; tentatively, D is TRBD1 (5 bases). Germline values: CDR1 ENHRY, CDR2 SYGVKD. Trimming removed 3 bases at V and 2 bases at J, with 18 bases between. This CDR3 contains 17 residues.

CDR3 amino acids: CASSWRVPTEAFF. CDR3 in DNA: TGTGCCAGCAGCTGGAGGGTCCCCACTGAAGCTTTCTTT. The chain employs TRBV7-3 and TRBJ1-1; D unclear. CDR3 size: 13 residues. V was clipped by 4 bases and J by 4 bases, with 10 bases between them. Germline loops: CDR1 SGHTA, CDR2 FQGTGA.

The CDR3 loop is CASSLKSGTETQYF. The CDR3 coding sequence is TGTGCCAGCAGCCTGAAGTCGGGGACAGAGACCCAGTACTTC. This chain joins TRBV21-1 and TRBJ2-5. TRBV21-1 is a pseudogene locus. The CDR3 extends over 14 amino acids.

The chain joins TRBV9 to TRBJ2-3, with TRBD2 identical over 7 bases. Germline V CDR1 and CDR2: SGDLS, YYNGEE. CDR3 length: 18 amino acids. The V gene end was trimmed by 0 bases and the J gene end by 0 bases; junction bases not matched to a gene: 10. The CDR3 loop reads CASSVGLAVLTSTDTQYF. The CDR3, as DNA: TGTGCCAGCAGCGTAGGCCTAGCGGTACTAACTAGCACAGATACGCAGTATTTT.

V usage is TRBV19 and J usage is TRBJ1-2, with TRBD1 as a possible D gene (5 bases). There are 15 residues in the CDR3. V was trimmed by 5 bases and J by 3 bases, leaving 16 bases between them. The V gene's germline CDR1 is LNHDA and CDR2 SQIVND (reference sequence). CDR3 amino acids: CASSQIADSHYGYTF. In DNA form, the CDR3 reads TGTGCCAGTAGTCAGATCGCCGACAGCCACTATGGCTACACCTTC. Filled out from reference TRBV19 and TRBJ1-2, the complete variable domain reads DGGITQSPKYLFRKEGQNVTLSCEQNLNHDAMYWYRQDPGQGLRLIYYSQIVNDFQKGDIAEGYSVSREKKESFPLTVTSAQKNPTAFYLCASSQIADSHYGYTFGSGTRLTVV.

About this clone: Distinct nucleotide sequences in the sample also encode this CDR3. The rearrangement links TRBV5-1 to TRBJ2-2, with D hard to call. The CDR3 loop spans 15 amino acids. Germline-derived CDR1 and CDR2 are SGHRS and YFSETQ. Trimming stripped 3 bases from V and 0 bases from J, with 9 bases between. CDR3 in amino acids: CASSSGRSNTGELFF. Written as DNA, the CDR3 is TGCGCCAGCAGCTCCGGACGGTCGAACACCGGGGAGCTGTTTTTT. Looking up the rest from reference TRBV5-1 and TRBJ2-2 gives the full variable domain: KAGVTQTPRYLIKTRGQQVTLSCSPISGHRSVSWYQQTPGQGLQFLFEYFSETQRNKGNFPGRFSGRQFSNSRSEMNVSTLELGDSALYLCASSSGRSNTGELFFGEGSRLTVL.

The chain joins TRBV7-9 to TRBJ2-3; 9 positions match TRBD1. Germline CDR1 and CDR2: SEHNR and FQNEAQ (reference sequence). The CDR3 sequence is 16 residues long. V shed 3 bases, J shed 3 bases, and the junction held 7 bases outside the gene matches. DNA of the CDR3: TGTGCCAGCAGCTTGAGCCGGGACAGGGTGACAGATACGCAGTATTTT. It yields the protein CASSLSRDRVTDTQYF.

This clone was counted once. This chain joins TRBV9 and TRBJ2-7; D may match TRBD1 or TRBD2 (5 bases each). V dropped 0 bases and J dropped 2 bases, with 12 bases sitting between them. Germline values: CDR1 SGDLS, CDR2 YYNGEE. CDR3 length: 15 residues. CDR3 in DNA: TGTGCCAGCAGCGTAGATCCCTGGGGACCCTACGAGCAGTACTTC. It codes for CASSVDPWGPYEQYF.

This clone has a single count. CDR3 loop: CASASLQNTEAFF. The CDR3 nucleotides read TGTGCCAGCGCTTCCCTCCAGAACACTGAAGCTTTCTTT. The V call is TRBV2, the J call TRBJ1-1; D is unresolved. V was shortened by 8 bases and J by 1 base, with 11 bases between the two germline ends. The CDR3 totals 13 residues. Germline V gene lookup returns CDR1 SNHLY and CDR2 FYNNEI.

This chain connects TRBV13 to TRBJ2-7; 9 positions match TRBD2. Germline trimming cut 5 bases from V and 2 bases from J; bases unmatched to any gene: 1. In germline, CDR1 is PRHDT, CDR2 FYEKMQ (reference sequence). The CDR3 runs to 13 residues. The CDR3 bases are TGTGCCAGCAGCCGACTAGCGGCCTACGAGCAGTACTTC. Translation gives CASSRLAAYEQYF.

V gene TRBV11-2 combines with J gene TRBJ2-4; a possible D gene is TRBD2 (6 bases). Germline CDR1 SGHAT, CDR2 FQNNGV. The CDR3 is made up of 14 amino acids. The ends were cut back, 2 bases at V and 5 bases at J, with 10 bases in the middle. This CDR3 reads CASSLSSGQNIQYF. CDR3 nucleotides: TGTGCCAGCAGCTTAAGTAGCGGACAAAACATTCAGTACTTC.

Worth noting for this clone: Other DNA variants within this sample encode the same CDR3. The V and J genes are TRBV6-5 and TRBJ1-5; D unclear. Trimming took 5 bases from V and 2 from J, leaving 10 bases between them. Germline CDR1 is MNHEY and CDR2 is SVGAGI. There are 14 residues in the CDR3. The CDR3 DNA sequence: TGTGCCAGCAGTCCCGGGCAGGGCAATCAGCCCCAGCATTTT. It translates to CASSPGQGNQPQHF.

The rearrangement links TRBV30 to TRBJ2-5; the match to TRBD1 covers 9 bases. The CDR3 consists of 14 residues. Trimming removed 5 bases from V and 5 bases from J; junction bases left unmatched: 9. Germline V gene lookup returns CDR1 GTSNPN and CDR2 SVGIG (reference sequence). CDR3 in amino acids: CAWDTQGAGETQYF. In DNA, the CDR3 is TGTGCCTGGGATACACAGGGGGCCGGGGAGACCCAGTACTTC.

The rearrangement links TRBV6-6 to TRBJ1-5, with D unclear. The CDR3 contains 13 residues. Germline V CDR1 and CDR2: MNHNY, SVGAGI (reference sequence). The V and J ends lost 4 bases and 3 bases respectively, with 7 bases between them. As DNA, the CDR3 is TGTGCCAGCAGTTCCTCAGTCAATCAGCCCCAGCATTTT. This encodes CASSSSVNQPQHF.

The V gene is TRBV2, the J gene TRBJ1-3, with D unresolved. Trimming took 4 bases from V and 0 from J, leaving 7 bases between them. CDR1 and CDR2 from the germline V gene are SNHLY and FYNNEI. The CDR3 is 14 residues long. DNA of the CDR3: TGTGCCAGCAGTGCGTCCCGCTCTGGAAACACCATATATTTT. Translated, it gives CASSASRSGNTIYF.

The J gene is TRBJ2-7, the V gene TRBV5-4; TRBD2 aligns across 7 bases. This CDR3 has 15 amino acids. Per germline, CDR1 SGHNT and CDR2 YYREEE (reference sequence). V lost 2 bases to trimming and J lost 5 bases; unmatched junction nucleotides: 10. The CDR3 reads CASSFPSGDPHEQYF. Written as DNA, the CDR3 is TGTGCCAGCAGCTTCCCTAGCGGAGATCCCCACGAGCAGTACTTC.